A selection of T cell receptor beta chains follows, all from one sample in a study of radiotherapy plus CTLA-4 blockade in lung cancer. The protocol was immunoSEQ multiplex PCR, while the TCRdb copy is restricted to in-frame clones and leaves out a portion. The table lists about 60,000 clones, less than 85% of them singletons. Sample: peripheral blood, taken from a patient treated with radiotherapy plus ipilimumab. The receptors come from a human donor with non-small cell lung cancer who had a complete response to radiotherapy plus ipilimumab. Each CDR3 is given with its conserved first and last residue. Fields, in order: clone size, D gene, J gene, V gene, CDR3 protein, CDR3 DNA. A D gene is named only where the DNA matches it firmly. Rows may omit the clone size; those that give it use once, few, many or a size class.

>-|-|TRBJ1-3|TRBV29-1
CSVQTGNTIYF
TGCAGCGTGCAGACTGGAAACACCATATATTTT
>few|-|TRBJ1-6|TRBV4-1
CASSNPTRNNSPLHF
TGCGCCAGCAGCAACCCGACAAGGAATAATTCACCCCTCCACTTT
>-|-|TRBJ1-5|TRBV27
CARTGQRLGQPQHF
TGTGCCAGAACGGGACAACGGCTTGGGCAGCCCCAGCATTTT
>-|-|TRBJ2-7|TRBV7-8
CASSLARLRLSEQYF
TGTGCCAGCAGCTTAGCGCGACTGAGACTATCCGAGCAGTACTTC
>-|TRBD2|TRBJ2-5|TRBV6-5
CASSYSGTSSAQYF
TGTGCCAGCAGTTACTCAGGGACTAGCAGCGCGCAGTACTTC
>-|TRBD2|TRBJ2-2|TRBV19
CASSTPPGGTIRANTGELFF
TGTGCCAGTAGTACGCCGCCGGGGGGAACAATCCGAGCGAACACCGGGGAGCTGTTTTTT
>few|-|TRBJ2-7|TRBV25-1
CASGQGEQYF
TGTGCCAGCGGTCAGGGCGAGCAGTACTTC
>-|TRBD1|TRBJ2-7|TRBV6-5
CASSLDRGEEQYF
TGTGCCAGCAGTCTGGACAGGGGAGAGGAGCAGTACTTC
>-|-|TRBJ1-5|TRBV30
CAWSIGDNQPQHF
TGTGCCTGGAGTATAGGAGACAATCAGCCCCAGCATTTT
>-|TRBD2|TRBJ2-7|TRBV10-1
CASSESSGRAEQYF
TGCGCCAGCAGTGAGTCTAGCGGGAGGGCAGAGCAGTACTTC
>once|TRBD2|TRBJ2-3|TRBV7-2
CASSFAGGRTDTQYF
TGTGCCAGCAGCTTTGCGGGGGGGCGAACAGATACGCAGTATTTT
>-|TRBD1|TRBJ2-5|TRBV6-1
CASRGQGATQETQYF
TGTGCCAGCAGGGGACAGGGAGCCACTCAAGAGACCCAGTACTTC
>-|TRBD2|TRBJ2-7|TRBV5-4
CASKLAGGPHEQYF
TGTGCCAGCAAGCTAGCGGGAGGGCCCCACGAACAGTACTTC
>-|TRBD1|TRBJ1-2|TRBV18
CASSPQGVTGTGPYGYTF
TGTGCCAGCTCACCACAGGGGGTCACCGGGACAGGTCCCTATGGCTACACCTTC
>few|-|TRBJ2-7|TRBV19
CASSTGSSYEQYF
TGTGCCAGTAGCACAGGGTCCTCCTACGAGCAGTACTTC
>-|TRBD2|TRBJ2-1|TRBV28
CASRGLAGGTNEQFF
TGTGCCAGCAGGGGACTAGCGGGAGGGACGAATGAGCAGTTCTTC
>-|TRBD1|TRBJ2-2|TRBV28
CASSNRGYGTGELFF
TGTGCCAGCAGTAACAGGGGCTACGGGACCGGGGAGCTGTTTTTT
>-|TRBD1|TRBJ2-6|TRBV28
CASSPTRGLGANVLTF
TGTGCCAGCAGTCCCACGAGGGGGCTAGGGGCCAACGTCCTGACTTTC
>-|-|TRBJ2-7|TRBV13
CASSLGKEVYEQYF
TGTGCCAGCAGCTTAGGCAAAGAAGTCTACGAGCAGTACTTC
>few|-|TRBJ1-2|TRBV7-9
CASSLERADGYTF
TGTGCCAGCAGCTTAGAGAGGGCGGATGGCTACACCTTC
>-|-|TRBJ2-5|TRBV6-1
CASGLGGSVAQYF
TGTGCCAGCGGCCTGGGGGGTTCGGTGGCCCAGTACTTC
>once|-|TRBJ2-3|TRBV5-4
CASSSVLFDTQYF
TGTGCCAGCAGCTCGGTTCTTTTCGATACGCAGTATTTT
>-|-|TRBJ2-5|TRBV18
CASSPPGRMQETQYF
TGTGCCAGCTCACCACCGGGGCGGATGCAAGAGACCCAGTACTTC
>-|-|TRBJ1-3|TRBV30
CAWSEGIAGNTIYF
TGTGCCTGGAGTGAGGGGATTGCTGGAAACACCATATATTTT
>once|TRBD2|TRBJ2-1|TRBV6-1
CASSGELKREEFF
TGTGCCAGCAGTGGCGAACTTAAGCGGGAGGAGTTCTTC
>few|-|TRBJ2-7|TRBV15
CATSRDMPGLHYEQYF
TGTGCCACCAGCAGAGATATGCCAGGGCTCCACTACGAGCAGTACTTC
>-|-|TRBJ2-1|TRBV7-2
CASSRGGQPREQFF
TGTGCCAGCAGCCGGGGAGGCCAGCCCCGTGAGCAGTTCTTC
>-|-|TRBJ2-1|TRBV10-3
CATGSSNEQFF
TGTGCCACCGGGTCTAGCAATGAGCAGTTCTTC
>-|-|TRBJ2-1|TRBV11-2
CASSRRGALPGHPYNEQFF
TGTGCCAGCAGCCGGAGAGGGGCCCTCCCGGGACATCCGTACAATGAGCAGTTCTTC
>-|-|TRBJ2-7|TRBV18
CASSPPDSYEQYF
TGTGCCAGCTCACCACCAGACAGCTACGAGCAGTACTTC
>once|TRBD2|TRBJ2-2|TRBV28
CASSPPGSGLAGVSGELFF
TGTGCCAGCAGTCCCCCGGGATCGGGACTAGCGGGAGTAAGCGGGGAGCTGTTTTTT